This section outlines one T cell receptor (beta chain) sequence together with its context. What it binds is unknown. This sample stems from a study of cytomegalovirus exposure and HLA in healthy donors. About the research overall: An earlier analysis identified approximately 120 million unique TCR beta sequences in about 200 million T cells.

Study findings and constraints: In a later analysis, TCR association rates varied by HLA locus: DRB1 most, HLA-C fewest. Exclusion as indistinguishable affected some V segments, including TRBV6-2 and TRBV6-3.

Trimming removed 2 bases from V and 2 bases from J; junction bases left unmatched: 15. The CDR3 consists of 18 residues. Amplification used 60 Vbeta primers and 13 Jbeta primers. The table came from immunoSEQ multiplex PCR; TCRdb's copy has only in-frame clones and leaves some out. The table shows about 130,000 clones, with about 66% occurring only once. The origin of this receptor is a human donor in good health. The sequenced sample consisted of PBMCs. The chain recombines TRBV23-1 with TRBJ2-7; 7 bases line up with TRBD1. TRBV23-1 is labeled an ORF, and its function is uncertain. CDR3 amino acids: CASSQRGIAGTVAYEQYF. DNA of the CDR3: TGCGCCAGCAGTCAAAGGGGTATCGCCGGGACAGTCGCCTACGAGCAGTACTTC.